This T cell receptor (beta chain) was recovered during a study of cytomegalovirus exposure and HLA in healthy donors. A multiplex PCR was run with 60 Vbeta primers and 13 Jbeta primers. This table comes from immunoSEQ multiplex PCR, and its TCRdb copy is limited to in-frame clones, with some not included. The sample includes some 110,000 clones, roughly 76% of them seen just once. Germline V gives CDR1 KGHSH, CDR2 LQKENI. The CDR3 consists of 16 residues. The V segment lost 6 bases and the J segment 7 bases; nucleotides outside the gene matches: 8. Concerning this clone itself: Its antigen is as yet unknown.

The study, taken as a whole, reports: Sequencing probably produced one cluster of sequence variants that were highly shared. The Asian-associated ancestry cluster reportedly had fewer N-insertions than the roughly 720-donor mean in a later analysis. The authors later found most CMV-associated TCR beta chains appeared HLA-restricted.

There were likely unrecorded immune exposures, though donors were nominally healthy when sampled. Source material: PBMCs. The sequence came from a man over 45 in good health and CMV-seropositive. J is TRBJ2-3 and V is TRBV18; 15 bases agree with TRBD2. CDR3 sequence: CASSGLAGGAINTQYF. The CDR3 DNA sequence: TGTGCCAGCTCGGGACTAGCGGGAGGAGCGATCAATACGCAGTATTTT.